This TCR beta chain was captured by sequencing in a study of cytomegalovirus exposure and HLA in healthy donors. The assay was immunoSEQ multiplex PCR, and TCRdb's table has in-frame clones only and misses some. Of about 120,000 clones in the sample, nearly 90% are singletons; the top ten hold around 1.3%. Donors came from a validation cohort of some 130 subjects, distinct from the first 666-subject cohort. Study findings and constraints: The listing of 150 to 200 TCR beta chains classed them as cytomegalovirus-associated. Most TCRs appeared rarely, but some public TCRs recurred in many donors. In vitro confirmation showed three CMV-associated chains to be CMV antigen specific.

In its sample, this clone was seen a few times. Its antigen is currently unknown. The TCR originated in a woman aged 18-29 years in good health and CMV-seronegative. Sequenced sample: PBMCs.

CDR3 nucleotides: TGCGCCAGCAGCTTGGTTCCCAGCGTAGCACGGGAGCAGTACTTC. Encoded protein: CASSLVPSVAREQYF. V usage is TRBV5-1 and J usage is TRBJ2-7; D remains unclear. The V gene's germline CDR1 is SGHRS and CDR2 YFSETQ. Trimming removed 0 bases at V and 7 bases at J, with 17 bases between. This CDR3 is 15 amino acids long.